Sequencing of this T cell receptor beta chain was carried out in a study of lymphopenia after photon versus proton radiotherapy. Generated by immunoSEQ multiplex PCR, the TCRdb table keeps only in-frame clones and is missing some. Of about 83,000 clones detected, around 88% appear once; the ten largest clones hold 1.2% to 1.5%. Study results and caveats: A bigger post-nadir fall in TCR diversity correlated inversely with survival time in deceased patients. Relative stability marked proton patients; photon patients lost diversity and naive cells.

Notes on this clone: The antigen is unknown.

The sample here was peripheral blood, taken from a patient treated with proton-based radiotherapy. The source of this sequence is a man aged 60 to 69 with pancreatic cancer.

CDR3 amino acids: CASRISGTGNYGYTF. CDR3 in DNA: TGTGCCAGCAGGATCTCCGGGACAGGAAACTATGGCTACACCTTC. This chain joins TRBV6-1 and TRBJ1-2, with 8 bases fitting TRBD1. CDR1 is MNHNS, CDR2 SASEGT, per germline. The CDR3 covers 15 residues. V lost 6 bases, J lost 2 bases, and 8 bases stayed unmatched.